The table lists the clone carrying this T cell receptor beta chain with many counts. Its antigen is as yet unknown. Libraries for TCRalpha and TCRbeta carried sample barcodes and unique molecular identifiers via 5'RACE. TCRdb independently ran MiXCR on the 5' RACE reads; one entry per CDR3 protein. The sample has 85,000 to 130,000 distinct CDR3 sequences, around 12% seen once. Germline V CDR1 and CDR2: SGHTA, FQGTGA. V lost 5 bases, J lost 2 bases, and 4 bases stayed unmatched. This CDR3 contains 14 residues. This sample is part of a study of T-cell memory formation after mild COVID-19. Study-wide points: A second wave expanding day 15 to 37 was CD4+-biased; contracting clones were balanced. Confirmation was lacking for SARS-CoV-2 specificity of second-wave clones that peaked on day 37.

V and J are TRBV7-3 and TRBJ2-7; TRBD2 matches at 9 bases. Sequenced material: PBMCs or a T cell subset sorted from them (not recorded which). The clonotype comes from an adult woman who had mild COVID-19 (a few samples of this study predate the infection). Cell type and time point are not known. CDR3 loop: CASSISGSTYEQYF. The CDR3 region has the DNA TGTGCCAGCAGCATTAGCGGGAGTACCTACGAGCAGTACTTC.